This TCR beta chain was obtained from a study of shared clonotypes between healthy human individuals. Whole-study findings and limits: Generation probabilities of non-shared clonotypes were lower (relative to those shared by all four donors).

Donors had no recently reported acute infections or vaccinations and were HIV-negative. Germline CDR1 SNHLY, CDR2 FYNNEI. The V and J ends lost 5 bases and 9 bases respectively, with 11 bases between them. This CDR3 comprises 12 residues. As concerns this clone: The antigen remains unidentified.

Every subset's genomic DNA went evenly onto several immunoSEQ plates. Data came from immunoSEQ multiplex PCR; TCRdb stores just in-frame clones and leaves some out. The sample yields some 240,000 clones, 60% to 80% seen once. Sequences were obtained from memory CD4+ T cells sorted from blood. Documented subset: CD45RA-negative fraction. This clonotype was obtained from a man aged 25 to 40 in good health. V gene TRBV2 combines with J gene TRBJ2-4, with a weak D call TRBD2 (5 bases). This chain's CDR3 is CASSYVEGIQYF. The CDR3 nucleotides are TGTGCCAGCAGTTACGTTGAGGGCATTCAGTACTTC. The variable domain in full, with the rest retrieved from reference TRBV2 and TRBJ2-4, is EPEVTQTPSHQVTQMGQEVILRCVPISNHLYFYWYRQILGQKVEFLVSFYNNEISEKSEIFDDQFSVERPDGSNFTLKIRSTKLEDSAMYFCASSYVEGIQYFGAGTRLSVL.